Each of the 23 T cell receptor beta chains below was sequenced from the same sample in a study of cytomegalovirus exposure and HLA in healthy donors. A multiplex PCR was run with 60 Vbeta primers and 13 Jbeta primers. Sequenced by immunoSEQ multiplex PCR; TCRdb stores in-frame clones only, minus some. The sample carries about 90,000 clones, around 70% recorded once. The material sequenced was PBMCs. Receptors were obtained from a man younger than 40 in good health and CMV-seropositive.

The chain uses TRBV18 and TRBJ2-7; 10 nucleotides align to TRBD2. Germline CDR1 is KGHSH and CDR2 is LQKENI. The junction had 5 bases not matched to a gene; V was cut back by 4 bases and J by 5 bases. The CDR3 contains 14 residues. The DNA of the CDR3 is TGTGCCAGCTCACGCCTAGCGGGAGAGGACGAGCAGTACTTC. Its protein product is CASSRLAGEDEQYF.

The V and J genes are TRBV28 and TRBJ2-7; D not resolved. The CDR3 has 13 amino acids. The V end was cut by 7 bases, the J end by 1 base, with 11 bases between. Germline V gene lookup returns CDR1 MDHEN and CDR2 SYDVKM. The CDR3 sequence is CASTPGSSYEQYF. In DNA form, the CDR3 reads TGTGCCAGCACCCCGGGTAGTTCCTACGAGCAGTACTTC. The variable domain in full, with the rest retrieved from reference TRBV28 and TRBJ2-7, is DVKVTQSSRYLVKRTGEKVFLECVQDMDHENMFWYRQDPGLGLRLIYFSYDVKMKEKGDIPEGYSVSREKKERFSLILESASTNQTSMYLCASTPGSSYEQYFGPGTRLTVT.

This clone was counted a single time. The V and J genes are TRBV7-2 and TRBJ2-7; 7 nucleotides match TRBD1. V gave up 7 bases and J gave up 0 bases; unmatched junction bases: 6. Germline V gives CDR1 SGHTA, CDR2 FQGNSA. CDR3 length: 14 residues. The CDR3, as DNA: TGTGCCAGCAACGCCGGGACAGCCTCCTACGAGCAGTACTTC. This encodes CASNAGTASYEQYF.

This sequence joins TRBV19 and TRBJ2-3; TRBD2 aligns across 10 bases. The CDR3 is made up of 16 amino acids. Germline trimming cut 0 bases from V and 1 base from J; bases unmatched to any gene: 1. In germline, CDR1 is LNHDA, CDR2 SQIVND (reference sequence). DNA of the CDR3: TGTGCCAGTAGTATAGATCTAGCGGGAGGCACAGATACGCAGTATTTT. Its translation is CASSIDLAGGTDTQYF.

V and J are TRBV30 and TRBJ2-5, with TRBD2 matching over 8 bases. This CDR3 is 14 amino acids long. Germline loops: CDR1 GTSNPN, CDR2 SVGIG (reference sequence). The ends lost 3 bases at V and 7 bases at J; junction bases unmatched: 10. In DNA, the CDR3 is TGTGCCTGGAGAGATACGGCTAGCGGGCCGACCCAGTACTTC. Translating it yields CAWRDTASGPTQYF.

The V call is TRBV6-5, the J call TRBJ2-7, with 12 bases that match TRBD2. Germline values: CDR1 MNHEY, CDR2 SVGAGI. The CDR3 spans 14 residues. Trimming took 2 bases from V and 4 from J; bases not matched to a gene: 0. As DNA, the CDR3 is TGTGCCAGCAGTTACGGACTAGCGGGGTACGAGCAGTACTTC. Protein product: CASSYGLAGYEQYF.

The genes are TRBV7-8 and TRBJ2-1; 10 bases agree with TRBD2. CDR1 is SGHVS, CDR2 FQNEAQ, per germline. V was clipped by 0 bases and J by 4 bases; unmatched bases: 9. CDR3 length: 18 amino acids. In DNA, the CDR3 is TGTGCCAGCAGCTTAGCGGTGTGGACTAGCGGAACTTACAATGAGCAGTTCTTC. Residues: CASSLAVWTSGTYNEQFF.

The chain employs TRBV5-1 and TRBJ1-1, with 7 bases lining up with TRBD1. Per the germline V gene, CDR1 is SGHRS and CDR2 is YFSETQ. The CDR3 length is 14 residues. The ends lost 3 bases at V and 1 base at J; junction bases unmatched: 3. The CDR3 DNA follows: TGCGCCAGCAGCTCCTGGACAGGGAACACTGAAGCTTTCTTT. Encoded protein: CASSSWTGNTEAFF.

The rearrangement links TRBV2 to TRBJ2-2, with 12 bases fitting TRBD2. CDR1 and CDR2 (germline): SNHLY, FYNNEI. CDR3 length: 15 residues. With V trimmed by 7 bases and J by 7 bases, 7 bases remained unmatched. CDR3 in amino acids: CASIGTSGLIGELFF. CDR3 DNA sequence: TGTGCCAGCATCGGGACTAGCGGGCTTATCGGGGAGCTGTTTTTT.

V usage is TRBV7-7 and J usage is TRBJ2-7, with a weak D call TRBD2 (7 bases). The CDR3 sequence is 17 residues long. The V and J ends lost 5 bases and 2 bases respectively, with 22 bases between them. The germline gives CDR1 SSHAT, CDR2 FNYEAQ (reference sequence). CDR3 amino acids: CASSPAGAAGLTYEQYF. In DNA form, the CDR3 reads TGTGCCAGCAGCCCCGCAGGGGCAGCGGGACTTACCTACGAGCAGTACTTC.

The CDR3 region has the DNA TGTGCCAGCAGCTTAAAAACTAGCGGGAACAATGAGCAGTTCTTC. The encoded protein is CASSLKTSGNNEQFF. The chain recombines TRBV7-3 with TRBJ2-1; 10 bases align to TRBD2. V lost 1 base and J lost 5; bases outside the gene matches: 2. The germline gives CDR1 SGHTA, CDR2 FQGTGA. CDR3 length equals 15 residues.

The rearrangement joins TRBV6-1 to TRBJ1-3; D gene uncertain. The CDR3 is 15 amino acids. The V end was cut by 2 bases, the J end by 2 bases, with 10 bases between. The germline V gene has CDR1 MNHNS and CDR2 SASEGT. In nucleotides, the CDR3 is TGTGCCAGCAGTGAATCGTTGGGCCCTGGAAACACCATATATTTT. Its translation: CASSESLGPGNTIYF.

The chain recombines TRBV2 with TRBJ1-4; D is ambiguous. Germline V gene sequence: CDR1 SNHLY, CDR2 FYNNEI. The CDR3 consists of 17 residues. Trimming cost V 3 bases and J 5 bases, with 19 bases left between them. In nucleotides, the CDR3 is TGTGCCAGCAGTGAGTTCTATAACGGGGTTTTGAATGAAAAACTGTTTTTT. Translated, it gives CASSEFYNGVLNEKLFF. Full variable domain (missing parts from reference TRBV2 and TRBJ1-4): EPEVTQTPSHQVTQMGQEVILRCVPISNHLYFYWYRQILGQKVEFLVSFYNNEISEKSEIFDDQFSVERPDGSNFTLKIRSTKLEDSAMYFCASSEFYNGVLNEKLFFGSGTQLSVL.

The chain combines TRBV7-8 with TRBJ2-5, with 12 bases identical to TRBD1. CDR1 SGHVS and CDR2 FQNEAQ come from the germline V gene. This CDR3 has 17 amino acids. The J segment lost 3 bases and the V segment lost 1 base, leaving 6 bases of the junction unmatched. This CDR3 is CASSLVGTGGSKETQYF. The DNA for the CDR3 is TGTGCCAGCAGCTTAGTTGGGACAGGGGGCTCCAAAGAGACCCAGTACTTC.

The chain has TRBV9 and TRBJ2-2, with TRBD1 identical over 9 bases. CDR3 length: 16 amino acids. The V gene's germline CDR1 is SGDLS and CDR2 YYNGEE. V was pared by 3 bases and J by 5 bases, with 8 bases of the junction left unmatched. CDR3 nucleotides: TGTGCCAGCAGCGCTCCGGGACAGGGTCGAACCGGGGAGCTGTTTTTT. This translates into CASSAPGQGRTGELFF.

V and J are TRBV4-1 and TRBJ2-7; D possibly corresponds to TRBD2 (5 bases). The V end lost 5 bases, the J end lost 3 bases, and 14 bases lay between the germline ends. Germline V lookup: CDR1 MGHRA, CDR2 YSYEKL. This CDR3 has 14 amino acids. The CDR3 loop reads CASSARARLYEQYF. The CDR3 DNA sequence: TGCGCCAGCAGCGCGAGGGCACGACTCTACGAGCAGTACTTC.

The chain carries TRBV5-1 and TRBJ1-4; 9 positions match TRBD1. The CDR3 contains 14 residues. The V gene end was trimmed by 3 bases and the J gene end by 5 bases; junction bases not matched to a gene: 2. The germline CDR1 and CDR2 sequences are SGHRS and YFSETQ. The CDR3 spells CASSSTGGNEKLFF. Here the CDR3 DNA reads TGCGCCAGCAGCTCCACAGGGGGCAATGAAAAACTGTTTTTT.

The chain recombines TRBV4-1 with TRBJ1-2; D is uncertain. The CDR3 has 14 amino acids. Germline CDR1 MGHRA, CDR2 YSYEKL. Between the trimmed V and J ends, which lost 0 bases and 2 bases, there was a span of 7 bases. In DNA form, the CDR3 reads TGCGCCAGCAGCCAAGAATACAGCAACTATGGCTACACCTTC. Protein sequence: CASSQEYSNYGYTF.

V is TRBV5-4 and J is TRBJ1-2, with 12 positions matching TRBD1. The germline V gene encodes CDR1 SGHNT and CDR2 YYREEE (reference sequence). J was trimmed by 6 bases and V by 4 bases; bases with no gene match: 1. The CDR3 is made up of 13 amino acids. The CDR3 DNA is TGTGCCAGCAGCAGGGACAGGGGGCATGGCTACACCTTC. Its translation: CASSRDRGHGYTF.

This clone was detected only a few times. The chain couples TRBV28 to TRBJ2-2, with D tentatively TRBD2 (6 bases). Germline lookup yields CDR1 MDHEN and CDR2 SYDVKM. Trimming left V 5 bases short and J 6 bases short, with 10 bases between. This CDR3 has 13 residues. The CDR3: CASSGAGPGELFF. In DNA, the CDR3 is TGTGCCAGCAGTGGGGCGGGGCCCGGGGAGCTGTTTTTT.

The chain is built from TRBV6-1 and TRBJ2-7, with unresolved D. Germline V gives CDR1 MNHNS, CDR2 SASEGT. The germline V and J ends were trimmed by 0 bases and 7 bases, with 13 bases remaining between them. This CDR3 is 14 amino acids long. CDR3 in amino acids: CASSEALQLREQYF. The CDR3 nucleotides read TGTGCCAGCAGTGAAGCGCTTCAGCTCAGGGAGCAGTACTTC.

This chain connects TRBV21-1 to TRBJ2-7; the D call TRBD1 from the table was never checked on the DNA. TRBV21-1 is assigned pseudogene status. CDR3 length: 15 amino acids. CDR3 coding DNA: TGTGCCAGCAGCTTACCGGGACAGGTAACATACGAGCAGTACTTC. It specifies CASSLPGQVTYEQYF.

This rearrangement joins TRBV18 to TRBJ1-5; no clear D. Trimming took 3 bases from V and 1 from J, leaving 10 bases between them. The CDR3 spans 15 residues. From germline, CDR1 is KGHSH and CDR2 LQKENI. CDR3 residues: CASSPLTGSNQPQHF. The CDR3 DNA is TGTGCCAGCTCACCGCTAACGGGGAGCAATCAGCCCCAGCATTTT.